Listed below are T cell receptor beta chains from one sample, sequenced in a study of shared clonotypes between healthy human individuals. The assay was immunoSEQ multiplex PCR, and TCRdb's table has in-frame clones only and misses some. The repertoire holds about half a million clones, with 70% to 85% as singletons. The sequenced sample was PBMCs. These receptors all stem from a woman between 35 and 50 years old in good health. Some clones in this sample may be carry-over from other donors' samples. Each CDR3 is given with its conserved first and last residue. Clone size appears in some rows only: once, few, many, or a class for an expanded clone.

clone_size,cdr3_length,j_call,v_call,cdr3_aa
NA,15,TRBJ1-2,TRBV6-1,CASTRLGTGDYGYTF
NA,15,TRBJ2-1,TRBV15,CATSTGLAGLGEQFF
few,13,TRBJ2-2,TRBV19,CAATNANTGELFF
NA,15,TRBJ2-1,TRBV18,CASSPRRELFNEQFF
NA,14,TRBJ2-5,TRBV7-2,CASSPSGPQETQYF
NA,15,TRBJ2-1,TRBV9,CASSVVSRDVNEQFF
NA,16,TRBJ2-5,TRBV7-9,CASSSSGQGRRETQYF
NA,15,TRBJ1-3,TRBV6-1,CASSEPWDIGNTIYF
NA,14,TRBJ1-5,TRBV7-9,CASSLTGINQPQHF
NA,17,TRBJ2-2,TRBV7-9,CASSNGTGNSFPGELFF
few,12,TRBJ1-3,TRBV4-2,CASSQAGNTIYF
NA,16,TRBJ2-2,TRBV19,CASTRRRDRETGELFF
many,14,TRBJ2-7,TRBV5-4,CASSLEVSSYEQYF
NA,14,TRBJ2-5,TRBV9,CASGGTSGQETQYF
NA,19,TRBJ1-5,TRBV4-3,CASSQDWPATSILNHPQHF
NA,15,TRBJ2-5,TRBV7-2,CASSLFGGAQETQYF
NA,12,TRBJ2-1,TRBV15,CATSSTASKQFF
once,15,TRBJ2-6,TRBV27,CASSPHTSGANVLTF
many,16,TRBJ2-1,TRBV4-2,CASSQDSASPTIEQFF
NA,13,TRBJ2-5,TRBV11-2,CASSTGTEETQYF
NA,13,TRBJ1-5,TRBV6-5,CASSWGINQPQHF
few,14,TRBJ1-1,TRBV11-1,CASSADRTNTEAFF
NA,14,TRBJ2-3,TRBV5-1,CASSWGQDTDTQYF
NA,14,TRBJ2-5,TRBV11-2,CASSLDRVQETQYF
NA,14,TRBJ2-7,TRBV5-1,CASSLGTGGHEQYF
few,18,TRBJ2-2,TRBV7-8,CASSSLTSGRAKTGELFF
NA,16,TRBJ2-1,TRBV29-1,CSVEKGSGLSYNEQFF
NA,15,TRBJ2-7,TRBV7-2,CASSLAALAGHEQYF
NA,13,TRBJ2-5,TRBV28,CASSFGGLGSQYF
NA,15,TRBJ2-7,TRBV7-8,CASSETGFGSYEQYF
few,15,TRBJ2-3,TRBV18,CASSPPGQGTDTQYF